The 8 T cell receptor beta chains in this list originate from one sample, sequenced in a study of T-cell reconstitution after alpha-beta-depleted transplantation in children. For TCRbeta, the library was prepared with unique molecular identifiers. TCRdb recomputed calls from the PCR reads with MiXCR, one row per CDR3 protein. The sample comprises about 500,000 distinct CDR3 sequences, less than 35% of which are singletons, and under 3% rests with the top ten. The sequences come from PBMCs from the stem cell graft donor, collected from the stem cell graft. The source is a human donor who donated a stem cell graft to a child with aplastic anemia.

The V call is TRBV19, the J call TRBJ2-1; D call uncertain. There are 15 residues in the CDR3. V lost 3 bases and J lost 2, with 11 bases in between. Germline V gene lookup returns CDR1 LNHDA and CDR2 SQIVND (reference sequence). CDR3 residues: CASSIIRAPYNEQFF. Here the CDR3 DNA reads TGTGCCAGTAGTATTATTAGGGCCCCCTACAATGAGCAGTTCTTC.

This clonotype was counted a few times. The rearrangement uses TRBV7-2 and TRBJ2-1, with 8 bases identical to TRBD2. Germline V lookup: CDR1 SGHTA, CDR2 FQGNSA. This CDR3 spans 17 amino acids. Trimming at V came to 5 bases and at J to 7 bases, leaving 16 bases not matched to a gene. The chain's CDR3 is CASSREVGAGVGNEQFF. The CDR3 region has the DNA TGTGCCAGCAGCCGGGAGGTGGGAGCGGGAGTGGGGAATGAGCAGTTCTTC. The complete variable domain, with remaining parts taken from reference TRBV7-2 and TRBJ2-1, reads GAGVSQSPSNKVTEKGKDVELRCDPISGHTALYWYRQSLGQGLEFLIYFQGNSAPDKSGLPSDRFSAERTGGSVSTLTIQRTQQEDSAVYLCASSREVGAGVGNEQFFGPGTRLTVL.

In this sample, this clonotype turned up a few times. The V gene is TRBV20-1, the J gene TRBJ1-1; D might be TRBD1 (5 bases). This CDR3 has 13 residues. Trimming removed 4 bases from V and 7 bases from J, with 16 bases in between. Germline V gene data show CDR1 as DFQATT and CDR2 as SNEGSKA (reference sequence). CDR3 nucleotide sequence: TGCAGTGCTAAGCATCTCAGGGTCCTTGAAGCTTTCTTT. This gives the protein CSAKHLRVLEAFF.

This clonotype showed up just once. J is TRBJ1-5 and V is TRBV4-2, with D unresolved. The CDR3 spans 17 residues. Between the trimmed V and J ends, which lost 0 bases and 0 bases, there was a span of 12 bases. CDR1 is LGHNA and CDR2 is YNFKEQ in the germline V gene. The CDR3: CASSQDSGGYSNQPQHF. The CDR3 nucleotides read TGTGCCAGCAGCCAAGATTCAGGCGGTTATAGCAATCAGCCCCAGCATTTT.

This sequence joins TRBV29-1 and TRBJ1-1; no clear D. V was cut by 1 base and J by 0 bases, with 6 bases left in between. CDR1 and CDR2 (germline): SQVTM, ANQGSEA. The CDR3 runs to 13 residues. CDR3 sequence: CSVEGQMNTEAFF. The CDR3 coding sequence is TGCAGCGTTGAAGGCCAGATGAACACTGAAGCTTTCTTT.

The chain couples TRBV30 to TRBJ2-1; 9 nucleotides agree with TRBD2. In germline, CDR1 is GTSNPN, CDR2 SVGIG (reference sequence). The CDR3 is 15 residues long. V trimming: 0 bases; J trimming: 6 bases; junction bases outside the gene matches: 6. The CDR3 DNA reads as TGTGCCTGGAGTGTTTCAGGCGGGAGGGGCAATGAGCAGTTCTTC. It specifies CAWSVSGGRGNEQFF.

The chain joins TRBV6-2 or TRBV6-3 to TRBJ1-1; D ambiguous. Germline CDR1 is MNHEY and CDR2 is SVGEGT. CDR3 size: 14 residues. The V and J ends lost 5 bases and 6 bases respectively, with 16 bases between them. The CDR3 bases are TGTGCCAGCAGTAATTTCGTGGATCCCCCTGAAGCTTTCTTT. Translating it yields CASSNFVDPPEAFF.

This clonotype was observed a handful of times. The V call is TRBV20-1, the J call TRBJ1-4, with D possibly TRBD1 on 5 matching bases. CDR1 and CDR2 from the germline V gene are DFQATT and SNEGSKA (reference sequence). This CDR3 region has 12 residues. V was cut by 1 base and J by 8 bases, with 8 bases left in between. The DNA for the CDR3 is TGCAGTGCTAGAGTCAGGGACGAAAAACTGTTTTTT. Translation: CSARVRDEKLFF.